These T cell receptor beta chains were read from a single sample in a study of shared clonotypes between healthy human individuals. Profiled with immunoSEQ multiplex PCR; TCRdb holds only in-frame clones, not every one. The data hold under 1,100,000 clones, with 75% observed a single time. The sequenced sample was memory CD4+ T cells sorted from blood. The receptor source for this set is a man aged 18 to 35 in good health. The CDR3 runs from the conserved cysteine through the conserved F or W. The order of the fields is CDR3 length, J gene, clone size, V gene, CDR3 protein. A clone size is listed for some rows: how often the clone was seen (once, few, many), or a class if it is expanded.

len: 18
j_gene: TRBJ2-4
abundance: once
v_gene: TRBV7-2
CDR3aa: CASSLGSGSDLAKNIQYF

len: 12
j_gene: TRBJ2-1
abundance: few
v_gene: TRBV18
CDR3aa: CASSRTGDEQFF

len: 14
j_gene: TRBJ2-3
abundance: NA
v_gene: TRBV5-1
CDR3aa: CASSLGAITDTQYF

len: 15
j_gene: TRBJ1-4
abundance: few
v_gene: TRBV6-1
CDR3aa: CASSGQQGAGEKLFF

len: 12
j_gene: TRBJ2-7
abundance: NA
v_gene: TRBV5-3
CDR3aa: CAALPPGNEQYF

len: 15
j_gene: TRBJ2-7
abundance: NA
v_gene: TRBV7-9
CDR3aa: CASSVRDRGLSEQYF

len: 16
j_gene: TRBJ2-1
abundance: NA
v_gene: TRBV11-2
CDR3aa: CASSLDGLVGYNEQFF

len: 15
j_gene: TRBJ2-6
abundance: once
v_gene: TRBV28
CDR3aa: CAVQGPLFGANVLTF

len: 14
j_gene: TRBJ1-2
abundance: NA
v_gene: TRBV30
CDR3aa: CAHVPGHYANGYTF

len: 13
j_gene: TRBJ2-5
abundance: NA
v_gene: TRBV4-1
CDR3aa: CASAIGPQETQYF

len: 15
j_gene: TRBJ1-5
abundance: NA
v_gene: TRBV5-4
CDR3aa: CASSLDGSSNQPQHF

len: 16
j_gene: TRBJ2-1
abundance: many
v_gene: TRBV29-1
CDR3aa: CSVGGGTGGIYNEQFF

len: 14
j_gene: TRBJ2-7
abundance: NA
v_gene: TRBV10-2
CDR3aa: CASSGAGSSYEQYF

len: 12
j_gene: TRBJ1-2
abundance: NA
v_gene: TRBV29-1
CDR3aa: CSVVDRVEGYTF

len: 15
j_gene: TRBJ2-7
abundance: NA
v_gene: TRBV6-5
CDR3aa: CASSPSTGRHYEQYF

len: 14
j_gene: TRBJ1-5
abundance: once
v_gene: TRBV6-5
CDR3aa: CASSRDSKNQPQHF

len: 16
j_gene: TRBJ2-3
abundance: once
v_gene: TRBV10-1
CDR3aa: CASSELAGGPTDTQYF

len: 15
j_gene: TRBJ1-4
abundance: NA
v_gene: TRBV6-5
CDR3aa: CASSYLGQGAEKLFF